This TCR beta chain was identified during a study of shared clonotypes between healthy human individuals. On the study more broadly: In total, the donors were a couple of women and a few men aged 18 to 49.

Method: immunoSEQ multiplex PCR; TCRdb's copy keeps in-frame clones and lacks some. The sample gives about 2.2 million clones, 93% of which show up once; over 1.5% is in the top ten. It was CD45RO-negative cells, positively selected for CCR7, that made up naive CD8 cells, with terminally differentiated effector memory CD45RA+ cells excluded. Trimming stripped 1 base from V and 9 bases from J, with 10 bases between. The V gene's germline CDR1 is SGHTA and CDR2 FQGNSA. CDR3 length: 13 residues. Turning to this clone: In the same sample, other DNA sequences code for this CDR3.

The J gene is TRBJ2-1, the V gene TRBV7-2; D ambiguous. The sequenced sample was naive CD8+ T cells from PBMCs. The origin of this receptor is a man between 18 and 35 years old in good health. Some clones in this sample may be carry-over from other donors' samples. The CDR3 nucleotides read TGTGCCAGCAGCTTAGGGATTGGGGTTGAGCAGTTCTTC. Translating it yields CASSLGIGVEQFF.